A single sample gave rise to the 18 T cell receptor beta chains below, sequenced in a study of blood T cells in healthy people across ages. Primers used in a second PCR of roughly 7 to 11 cycles were a sample-barcoded 5' primer and a J-beta primer mix. Each CDR3 protein is one row after TCRdb ran MiXCR on the 5' RACE reads. Seen here are 650,000 to 900,000 distinct CDR3 sequences, about 62% observed once, and the top ten hold 28%. The sample comprised blood. The receptors here all came from a man aged 30-40 years in good health.

The rearrangement uses TRBV20-1 and TRBJ2-1, with 9 bases lining up with TRBD1. Germline V gene sequence: CDR1 DFQATT, CDR2 SNEGSKA (reference sequence). J lost 10 bases, V lost 5 bases, and 18 bases had no gene match. The length of the CDR3 is 16 residues. The CDR3 protein is CSASNGGTGYFDEQFF. Written as DNA, the CDR3 is TGCAGTGCTTCTAATGGGGGGACAGGGTACTTCGACGAGCAGTTCTTC.

The chain combines TRBV20-1 with TRBJ2-4; 8 positions agree with TRBD2. Germline V gene lookup returns CDR1 DFQATT and CDR2 SNEGSKA (reference sequence). With 5 bases clipped from V and 0 bases from J, the junction kept 6 bases outside the gene matches. This CDR3 region has 15 residues. The CDR3 loop reads CSAPDGREAKNIQYF. The CDR3 DNA reads TGCAGTGCTCCTGACGGGAGGGAAGCCAAAAACATTCAGTACTTC.

This clonotype came up a few times. The V call is TRBV20-1, the J call TRBJ2-3, with D perhaps matching TRBD1 or TRBD2 (5 bases each). V lost 0 bases to trimming and J lost 0 bases, with 16 bases between them. This CDR3 is 17 amino acids long. Germline V gives CDR1 DFQATT, CDR2 SNEGSKA (reference sequence). The CDR3 coding sequence is TGCAGTGCTAGAGATGGTTACGGGGCCCTTAGCACAGATACGCAGTATTTT. Translated, it gives CSARDGYGALSTDTQYF.

This chain links TRBV9 with TRBJ2-3; weak D call: TRBD2 (5 bases). Germline assignment: CDR1 SGDLS and CDR2 YYNGEE. V was pared by 3 bases and J by 2 bases, with 16 bases between. This CDR3 has 16 residues. The CDR3 here is CASSDAREDHTDTQYF. CDR3 bases: TGTGCCAGCAGCGACGCGAGGGAAGATCACACAGATACGCAGTATTTT.

This clonotype was recorded at least ten times. The V call is TRBV29-1, the J call TRBJ2-3; the D is unclear. The CDR3 loop spans 12 amino acids. Germline lookup yields CDR1 SQVTM and CDR2 ANQGSEA. Trimming removed 7 bases from V and 2 bases from J, with 10 bases in between. The CDR3 reads CSGVTTTDTQYF. The CDR3 bases are TGCAGCGGGGTAACAACCACAGATACGCAGTATTTT.

On this clonotype itself: Being one base from a much bigger clone, this may be a read error. This chain links TRBV7-9 with TRBJ2-1; 7 bases match TRBD1. CDR3 length equals 14 residues. Germline CDR1 and CDR2: SEHNR and FQNEAQ (reference sequence). The CDR3 region is CASSLDRGHNKQFF. The CDR3 region has the DNA TGTGCCAGCAGCTTAGACAGGGGACACAATAAGCAGTTCTTC.

The J gene is TRBJ2-7, the V gene TRBV6-6, with D perhaps TRBD1 (5 bases). Germline V gene data show CDR1 as MNHNY and CDR2 as SVGAGI (reference sequence). CDR3 length equals 14 residues. The V end lost 0 bases, the J end lost 6 bases, and 12 bases lay between the germline ends. Written as DNA, the CDR3 is TGTGCCAGCAGTTACTCGGCAGGGAATCGCGAGCAGTACTTC. This encodes CASSYSAGNREQYF.

This chain connects TRBV7-2 to TRBJ2-3; no firm D call. CDR3 size: 15 residues. Germline V gene data show CDR1 as SGHTA and CDR2 as FQGNSA. V lost 4 bases and J lost 0, with 11 bases in between. The CDR3 sequence: CASSSVLRSTDTQYF. The DNA for the CDR3 is TGTGCCAGCAGCTCCGTACTTCGCAGCACAGATACGCAGTATTTT. Full variable domain (rest looked up from reference TRBV7-2 and TRBJ2-3): GAGVSQSPSNKVTEKGKDVELRCDPISGHTALYWYRQSLGQGLEFLIYFQGNSAPDKSGLPSDRFSAERTGGSVSTLTIQRTQQEDSAVYLCASSSVLRSTDTQYFGPGTRLTVL.

The CDR3 loop reads CASSHGGNQPQHF. In nucleotides, the CDR3 is TGTGCCAGCAGCCATGGGGGCAATCAGCCCCAGCATTTT. The V call is TRBV7-9, the J call TRBJ1-5; no definite D call. From germline, CDR1 is SEHNR and CDR2 FQNEAQ (reference sequence). There are 13 residues in the CDR3. With 5 bases removed from V and 2 bases from J, the gap between germline ends came to 7 bases.

This clonotype came up a few times. The chain has TRBV5-1 and TRBJ2-1; tentatively, D is TRBD1 or TRBD2 (5 bases each). The CDR3 runs 15 residues. Trimming left V 4 bases short and J 4 bases short, with 15 bases between. CDR1 and CDR2 (germline): SGHRS, YFSETQ. CDR3 in amino acids: CASSPVGEPYNEQFF. The CDR3 nucleotides are TGCGCCAGCAGCCCGGTGGGGGAACCTTACAATGAGCAGTTCTTC.

Comment on this clonotype: At one end the junction does not follow the germline gene, possibly because of a read error. The chain uses TRBV2 and TRBJ2-1, with 7 bases fitting TRBD2. CDR1 and CDR2 from the germline V gene are SNHLY and FYNNEI. The CDR3 has 14 residues. CDR3: CTSSAGEAYNEQFF. The CDR3, as DNA: TGTACCAGCAGTGCGGGGGAAGCCTACAATGAGCAGTTCTTC.

The rearrangement links TRBV2 to TRBJ2-1; D may be TRBD2 (5 bases). Germline V CDR1 and CDR2: SNHLY, FYNNEI. The CDR3 sequence is 14 residues long. Trimming took 7 bases from V and 0 from J, leaving 10 bases between them. The CDR3 reads CASTADYSYNEQFF. In DNA form, the CDR3 reads TGTGCCAGCACCGCCGACTACTCCTACAATGAGCAGTTCTTC.

The chain combines TRBV19 with TRBJ2-1; perhaps TRBD2 as D (6 bases). Deletions cut 5 bases from V and 4 bases from J, with 15 bases between. Looked up from germline, CDR1 is LNHDA and CDR2 is SQIVND (reference sequence). The CDR3 length is 15 residues. CDR3 nucleotide sequence: TGTGCCAGTAGTGTCACCGGGACTCGATACAATGAGCAGTTCTTC. Translating it yields CASSVTGTRYNEQFF.

As for this clonotype: It is likely a read error, because the conserved phenylalanine at the end of the CDR3 is missing. No DNA is shown, since the ends of the CDR3 on it are uncertain; the CDR3 is the one TCRdb lists. This rearrangement joins TRBV7-3 to TRBJ2-5; no DNA check was done on the table's D call, TRBD2. Germline lookup yields CDR1 SGHTA and CDR2 FQGTGA. With termini counted, the CDR3 has 18 amino acids. The CDR3 protein is CASSLTGPPEHYGYTFGS.

In this sample, this clonotype turned up many times. V gene TRBV7-3 combines with J gene TRBJ2-3; D uncertain. V lost 5 bases and J 2 bases, leaving 8 bases between the germline ends. This CDR3 is 13 amino acids long. In germline, CDR1 is SGHTA, CDR2 FQGTGA. This chain's CDR3 is CASSPLATDTQYF. CDR3 DNA sequence: TGTGCCAGCAGCCCCTTGGCCACAGATACGCAGTATTTT. The entire variable domain, with the rest obtained from reference TRBV7-3 and TRBJ2-3, is as follows: GAGVSQTPSNKVTEKGKYVELRCDPISGHTALYWYRQSLGQGPEFLIYFQGTGAADDSGLPNDRFFAVRPEGSVSTLKIQRTERGDSAVYLCASSPLATDTQYFGPGTRLTVL.

Note on this clonotype: One junction end does not reproduce the germline sequence, and a read error may be involved. The V and J genes are TRBV15 and TRBJ1-5; TRBD1 matches 8 bases. Germline CDR1 reads LNHNV; CDR2 reads YYDKDF (reference sequence). CDR3 size: 13 residues. The CDR3 protein is CAASGQVNRPQHF. In nucleotides, the CDR3 is TGTGCCGCCTCGGGACAGGTCAATCGGCCCCAGCATTTT.

CDR3 residues: CASSATGGSKTQYF. The CDR3 DNA reads TGTGCCAGCAGCGCAACAGGGGGCTCGAAGACCCAGTACTTC. The chain has TRBV5-5 and TRBJ2-5, with 9 bases that match TRBD1. J lost 6 bases, V lost 4 bases, and 7 bases had no gene match. The germline V gene has CDR1 SGHKS and CDR2 YYEKEE (reference sequence). CDR3 length: 14 amino acids.

The sample holds a few counts of this clonotype. The genes are TRBV6-5 and TRBJ2-4; the D is unclear. The J call is in doubt because the DNA end fits TRBJ2-7 better. Looked up from germline, CDR1 is MNHEY and CDR2 is SVGAGI. CDR3 length: 15 amino acids. This chain's CDR3 is CASSYLPTDSYEQYF. The DNA of the CDR3 is TGTGCCAGCAGTTACCTCCCTACCGACTCCTACGAGCAGTACTTC.